There are many counts of the clone carrying this T cell receptor beta chain. What it binds is unknown. This specimen comes from a study of regulatory T cells in long-lasting Graves disease. Whole-study results and caveats: Persistent disease was characterized by preferential usage of TRBV28, TRBJ1-2 and TRBJ2-5. It was possible that the small sample size reduced accuracy.

Time point meaning: newly diagnosed GD, antithyroid drugs for less than 3 months. Following extraction of RNA from PBMCs, that RNA was used to make the TCR library. Germline assignment: CDR1 MNHEY and CDR2 SMNVEV (reference sequence). V was clipped by 5 bases and J by 6 bases; unmatched bases: 1. The CDR3 runs 12 residues. Construction of the TCR beta libraries employed iRepertoire HTBI primers in conjunction with Arm-PCR of CDR3 regions. TCRdb independently ran MiXCR on the multiplex PCR reads; one entry per CDR3 protein. The data contain over 350,000 distinct CDR3 sequences, 12% to 15% of them seen just once; the ten biggest clones take up around a sixth. These data also formed part of another study, on T cells in Graves' hyperthyroidism and ophthalmopathy. That report notes: Patients with uncontrolled infections, other autoimmune diseases, pregnancy or lactation were excluded.

The genes are TRBV27 and TRBJ2-3; 8 bases align to TRBD2. The TCR sequence derives from a woman between 50 and 59 years old with Graves disease. The sequencing here drew on peripheral blood mononuclear cells (PBMCs), taken at new diagnosis, from a patient treated with antithyroid drugs. DNA for the CDR3: TGTGCCAGCAGTCAGCGGGGGGATACGCAGTATTTT. Its translation: CASSQRGDTQYF.